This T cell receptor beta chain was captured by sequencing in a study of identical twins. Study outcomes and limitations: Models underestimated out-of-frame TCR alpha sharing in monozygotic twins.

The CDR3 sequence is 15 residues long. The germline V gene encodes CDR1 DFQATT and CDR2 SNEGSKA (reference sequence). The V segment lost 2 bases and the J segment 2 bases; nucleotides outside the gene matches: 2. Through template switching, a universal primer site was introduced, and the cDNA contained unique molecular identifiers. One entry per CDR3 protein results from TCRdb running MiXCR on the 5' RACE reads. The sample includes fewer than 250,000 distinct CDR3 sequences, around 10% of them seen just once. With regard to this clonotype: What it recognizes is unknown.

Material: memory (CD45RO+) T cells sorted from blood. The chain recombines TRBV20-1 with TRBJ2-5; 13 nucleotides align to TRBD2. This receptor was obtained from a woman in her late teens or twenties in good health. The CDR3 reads CSARRTSGSQETQYF. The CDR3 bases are TGCAGTGCTAGACGGACTAGCGGGAGTCAAGAGACCCAGTACTTC.